Listed below are T cell receptor beta chains from one sample, sequenced in a study of shared clonotypes between healthy human individuals. Produced via immunoSEQ multiplex PCR; TCRdb's table is partial and in-frame only. The repertoire has under 1,900,000 clones, 98% of them found once; the top ten carry over 0.3%. Sequencing input: naive CD4+ T cells sorted from blood. These receptors all come from a man aged 25 to 45 in good health. Both conserved end residues are part of each CDR3. The D gene is left open where the match is weak. Some rows have no size entry. The others give once, few or many, or a class for an expanded clone.

D	size	V	J	DNA	CDR3
NA	NA	TRBV5-4	TRBJ2-7	TGTGCCAGCAGCCCCCGGCGGGGCTCCTACGAGCAGTACTTC	CASSPRRGSYEQYF
NA	NA	TRBV20-1	TRBJ2-7	TGCAGTGCTAGGGGTCAATACGAGCAGTACTTC	CSARGQYEQYF
TRBD2	NA	TRBV5-1	TRBJ2-1	TGCGCCAGCAGCCCTCCTGCCAATCCGGGACTAGCGGGAGGTTCCTCCTACAATGAGCAGTTCTTC	CASSPPANPGLAGGSSYNEQFF
NA	NA	TRBV7-2	TRBJ2-7	TGTGCCAGCAGCCTACAGGGCTACGAGCAGTACTTC	CASSLQGYEQYF
NA	once	TRBV5-1	TRBJ2-1	TGCGCCAGCAGCTTGCCGGGCAATGAGCAGTTCTTC	CASSLPGNEQFF
TRBD2	NA	TRBV9	TRBJ2-3	TGTGCCAGCAGCTCCACCCCCCGACTAGCGACAGCAAACACAGATACGCAGTATTTT	CASSSTPRLATANTDTQYF
NA	NA	TRBV18	TRBJ2-7	TGTGCCAGCTCACCCCTCGACAACGACCCCTACGAGCAGTACTTC	CASSPLDNDPYEQYF
NA	NA	TRBV29-1	TRBJ2-7	TGCAGCGTTGCGGGGTCCTACGAGCAGTACTTC	CSVAGSYEQYF
NA	NA	TRBV7-9	TRBJ1-5	TGTGCCAGCAGCTCTGGGGGGTCAAACAATCAGCCCCAGCATTTT	CASSSGGSNNQPQHF
NA	NA	TRBV14	TRBJ2-5	TGTGCCAGCAGCCAAGGTTGGAGGCAAGAGACCCAGTACTTC	CASSQGWRQETQYF
NA	NA	TRBV7-2	TRBJ2-3	TGTGCCAGCAGCCCCACCTCCCCGGGGCTGGGCACAGATACGCAGTATTTT	CASSPTSPGLGTDTQYF
TRBD2	once	TRBV9	TRBJ2-7	TGTGCCAGCAGCGTAGGCCTAGCGGGAGCCTTCTACGAGCAGTACTTC	CASSVGLAGAFYEQYF
NA	NA	TRBV11-1	TRBJ2-1	TGTGCCAGCAGCTTAAGAGGGAACAATGAGCAGTTCTTC	CASSLRGNNEQFF
NA	NA	TRBV7-3	TRBJ2-6	TGTGCCAGCAGCGCCTCACATCTCTCTGGGGCCAACGTCCTGACTTTC	CASSASHLSGANVLTF
TRBD2	NA	TRBV19	TRBJ2-3	TGTGCCAGTAGTATTGCGGGAGGTACAGATACGCAGTATTTT	CASSIAGGTDTQYF
NA	NA	TRBV12-5	TRBJ2-7	TGTGCTAGTGGTTTGCCAGCGGACCACCCCCGGCAGTACTTC	CASGLPADHPRQYF
TRBD1	NA	TRBV7-2	TRBJ1-2	TGTGCCAGCAGCTTAATAAGGACAGGGAACTATGGCTACACCTTC	CASSLIRTGNYGYTF
TRBD2	NA	TRBV5-1	TRBJ2-2	TGCGCCAGCAGTCGTTGGACTAGCGGGAGCAAGACCGGGGAGCTGTTTTTT	CASSRWTSGSKTGELFF
TRBD2	NA	TRBV9	TRBJ2-3	TGTGCCAGCAGCGTAGAGGGGACTAGTAACACAGATACGCAGTATTTT	CASSVEGTSNTDTQYF
NA	NA	TRBV14	TRBJ2-1	TGTGCCAGCAGCCACCTACGTTTCATCAATAACTACAATGAGCAGTTCTTC	CASSHLRFINNYNEQFF
NA	NA	TRBV18	TRBJ2-7	TGTGCCAGCTCGAACACGAGGCAAGCCCTCTCCTACGAGCAGTACTTC	CASSNTRQALSYEQYF
NA	once	TRBV6-1	TRBJ2-7	TGTGCCAGCAGTGAAGGGGGGCTGGGCTACGAGCAGTACTTC	CASSEGGLGYEQYF
NA	once	TRBV29-1	TRBJ2-1	NA	CSVAQGIRGFF
NA	NA	TRBV28	TRBJ2-3	TGTGCCAGCGTAGGACGATTGTCGGGCACAGATACGCAGTATTTT	CASVGRLSGTDTQYF
NA	once	TRBV23-1	TRBJ2-5	TGCGCCAGCAGTCATACCCAGTACTTC	CASSHTQYF
NA	NA	TRBV2	TRBJ2-1	TGTGCCAGCAGGTGGGTAGCGCCGGGGGATGAGCAGTTCTTC	CASRWVAPGDEQFF
NA	NA	TRBV5-1	TRBJ2-7	TGCGCCAGCAGCGCCGGGACCGACTCCTACGAGCAGTACTTC	CASSAGTDSYEQYF
NA	NA	TRBV18	TRBJ2-7	TGTGCCAGCTCACCTCTCGCTTCTGGTGGCTCTAGGGGCGAGCAGTACTTC	CASSPLASGGSRGEQYF
TRBD1	NA	TRBV5-1	TRBJ2-7	TGCGCCAGCAGTGGGACAGGGGTCTACGAGCAGTACTTC	CASSGTGVYEQYF
TRBD2	NA	TRBV6-1	TRBJ2-1	TGTGCCAGCAGTGAAGAGATAGCGGGGTACTACAATGAGCAGTTCTTC	CASSEEIAGYYNEQFF
TRBD2	NA	TRBV5-1	TRBJ2-3	TGCGCCAGCAGCTTGGGTCTAGCGGGAACCACAGATACGCAGTATTTT	CASSLGLAGTTDTQYF
TRBD1	NA	TRBV2	TRBJ1-2	TGTGCCAGCAGTGAAGCGCTGGGGGTGGACAGGAAAAGCTTTGATGGCTACACCTTC	CASSEALGVDRKSFDGYTF
TRBD2	NA	TRBV15	TRBJ2-2	TGTGCCACCAGCAGAGAACCTAGCGGGTACACCGGGGAGCTGTTTTTT	CATSREPSGYTGELFF
TRBD2	NA	TRBV4-3	TRBJ2-3	TGCGCCAGCAGCCAAGATTTCCGTCTAGCGGGAATCGCGCAGTATTTT	CASSQDFRLAGIAQYF
NA	NA	TRBV7-8	TRBJ1-1	TGTGCCAGCAGCTTTGAGGGCGCGTACACTGAAGCTTTCTTT	CASSFEGAYTEAFF
TRBD1	NA	TRBV2	TRBJ1-2	TGTGCCAGCGGTGACAGGGGGTCCGACTATGGCTACACCTTC	CASGDRGSDYGYTF
NA	NA	TRBV4-1	TRBJ1-2	TGCGCCAGCAGCCAAGAAGTCCAGACGACAGGCTTACCCCAGAAGACCTTC	CASSQEVQTTGLPQKTF
NA	NA	TRBV11-2	TRBJ1-2	TGTGCCAGCAGCTTAGGGGCAGGGGTTTTTTCTGGCTACACCTTC	CASSLGAGVFSGYTF
NA	NA	TRBV15	TRBJ2-1	TGTGCCACCAGCAGAGGTCCAGGGGGGCCTTGGAATGAGCAGTTCTTC	CATSRGPGGPWNEQFF
NA	NA	TRBV13	TRBJ2-7	TGTGCCAGCAGTCCGAGGGTAGCGCTTTTCTACGAGCAGTACTTC	CASSPRVALFYEQYF
NA	NA	TRBV5-1	TRBJ1-2	TGCGCCAGCAGCTTGGGGCAGGGTTTTGACTATGGCTACACCTTC	CASSLGQGFDYGYTF
NA	NA	TRBV7-6	TRBJ2-1	TGTGCCAGCAGCCCGGATGGAGCGGAGCAGTTCTTC	CASSPDGAEQFF
TRBD1	NA	TRBV5-1	TRBJ1-5	TGCGCCAGCAGCTTGGCCGGTAGGACAGGTCAGCCCCAGCATTTT	CASSLAGRTGQPQHF
NA	NA	TRBV5-1	TRBJ2-7	TGCGCCAGCAGCCCGTACCAGCAGCGGATCCGCTACGAGCAGTACTTC	CASSPYQQRIRYEQYF
NA	NA	TRBV19	TRBJ1-5	TGTGCCAGTAGTATAGTCAAGCTAACTAGCAATCAGCCCCAGCATTTT	CASSIVKLTSNQPQHF
TRBD2	NA	TRBV7-9	TRBJ2-5	TGTGCCAGCAGCTCGCGGGGCGGGAGCCTCCAAGAGACCCAGTACTTC	CASSSRGGSLQETQYF
TRBD1	NA	TRBV5-4	TRBJ1-2	TGTGCCAGCAGCTTAGAAGGACAGGGGTATGGCTACACCTTC	CASSLEGQGYGYTF
NA	NA	TRBV6-5	TRBJ2-5	TGTGCCAGCAGTTACTCGCCGGGAGTGGAAGAGACCCAGTACTTC	CASSYSPGVEETQYF
TRBD1	NA	TRBV29-1	TRBJ1-4	TGCAGCGTGGGGACAGGCAGGGAAAAACTGTTTTTT	CSVGTGREKLFF
NA	NA	TRBV11-2	TRBJ2-1	TGTGCCAGCAGCTTAGGGGGGGAGAGGCCTGCGAATGAGCAGTTCTTC	CASSLGGERPANEQFF
TRBD2	NA	TRBV5-4	TRBJ2-1	TGTGCCAGCAGCTTGGCCTCGGCTAGCGGGAAAGTTGAGCAGTTCTTC	CASSLASASGKVEQFF
NA	NA	TRBV20-1	TRBJ1-2	TGCAGTGCTAGAGTTCTAGGCTACACCTTC	CSARVLGYTF
TRBD1	once	TRBV2	TRBJ2-1	TGTGCCAGCAGTGTTGAAACAGGGGGCACGAATGAGCAGTTCTTC	CASSVETGGTNEQFF
TRBD2	NA	TRBV11-2	TRBJ2-1	TGTGCCAGCAGCTTCCTGATCATACGGGAGGACGAGCAGTTCTTC	CASSFLIIREDEQFF